Listed below are T cell receptor beta chains from one sample, sequenced in a study of read filtering for tumor transcriptome and immune sequencing. From the reads, TCRdb called clonotypes with MiXCR, one entry per CDR3 protein. The sample consists of about 63,000 distinct CDR3 sequences, about 14% of them appearing once. Sequenced: a population of CD138-negative cells sorted from bone marrow. The receptors derive from a donor at least 40 years old with multiple myeloma. Both conserved end residues are part of each CDR3. D genes are given only for firm matches. A clone size is listed for some rows: how often the clone was seen (once, few, many), or a class if it is expanded.

NA many TRBJ2-3 TRBV28 TGTGCCAGCAGTTTAGAAGTCTTAGCGTCTAGCACAGATACGCAGTATTTT CASSLEVLASSTDTQYF
TRBD1 many TRBJ1-1 TRBV6-2/TRBV6-3 TGTGCCAGCAGTTGGCTGAGGGGGCCGAACACTGAAGCTTTCTTT CASSWLRGPNTEAFF
TRBD1 many TRBJ1-1 TRBV15 TGTGCCACCAGCAGAGATCTTTACAGTCCACCAGGGGGGCACCGGAACACTGAAGCTTTCTTT CATSRDLYSPPGGHRNTEAFF
NA NA TRBJ2-7 TRBV11-2 TGTGCCAGCAGCTTTCAGAAGCCTCGGGGATACGAGCAGTACTTC CASSFQKPRGYEQYF
TRBD2 few TRBJ2-7 TRBV18 TGTGCCAGCTCACGATCAGGCGGGAGGAACTACGAGCAGTACTTC CASSRSGGRNYEQYF
NA many TRBJ1-2 TRBV29-1 TGCAGCGTTGACCCCCGACAGAACTATGGCTACACCTTC CSVDPRQNYGYTF
NA many TRBJ1-1 TRBV30 TGTGCCTGGAGGGCGGGGGTCGGCACTGAAGCTTTCTTT CAWRAGVGTEAFF
NA many TRBJ1-4 TRBV28 TGTGCCAGCTATCGGACTAATGAAAAACTGTTTTTT CASYRTNEKLFF
TRBD1 many TRBJ1-1 TRBV7-2 TGTGCCAGCAGCACCCGACAGGGAGAGGGCACTGAAGCTTTCTTT CASSTRQGEGTEAFF
NA many TRBJ2-7 TRBV7-9 TGTGCCAGCAGCTTTTTAGACAGCTACGAGCAGTACTTC CASSFLDSYEQYF
NA many TRBJ2-6 TRBV27 TGTGCCAGCAGTTCCCCCGGCCGCTCTGGGGCCAACGTCCTGACTTTC CASSSPGRSGANVLTF
NA NA TRBJ2-6 TRBV29-1 TGCAGCGTTGAAGTTGAGGGCTCTGGGGCCAACGTCCTGACTTTC CSVEVEGSGANVLTF
NA many TRBJ1-1 TRBV20-1 TGCAGTCCTACAAGCTATCGGAACACTGAAGCTTTCTTT CSPTSYRNTEAFF
TRBD2 many TRBJ2-3 TRBV6-2/TRBV6-3 TGTGCCAGCACTGGGACTAGCGAGGCAGCAGATACGCAGTATTTT CASTGTSEAADTQYF
TRBD2 many TRBJ2-3 TRBV5-1 TGCGCCAGCAGCTCCCTAGCGGGAGGGAGGGCAGATACGCAGTATTTT CASSSLAGGRADTQYF
TRBD1 many TRBJ2-7 TRBV28 TGTGCCAGCAGCCCCACCGGACAGGGTTCTTTGGAGCAGTACTTC CASSPTGQGSLEQYF
NA many TRBJ1-2 TRBV6-5 TGTGCCAGCAGCCTACAGGGCGCACACCCCGAATTCGGCTACACCTTC CASSLQGAHPEFGYTF
NA few TRBJ2-1 TRBV20-1 TGCAGTGCAATACGACAGGCCACCTACAATGAGCAGTTCTTC CSAIRQATYNEQFF
NA few TRBJ2-2 TRBV6-2/TRBV6-3 TGTGCCAGCAGTTACTCGACTAGGACGTTGAACGCGAACACCGGGGAGCTGTTTTTT CASSYSTRTLNANTGELFF
TRBD2 medium-sized TRBJ2-1 TRBV6-5 TGTGCCAGCAGTCTAAAGGGTACCAATAGCGGGAGAGCCTACAATGAGCAGTTCTTC CASSLKGTNSGRAYNEQFF
TRBD1 few TRBJ2-2 TRBV11-2 TGTGCCAGCAGCATCGACAGGGCCCACACCGGGGAGCTGTTTTTT CASSIDRAHTGELFF
NA many TRBJ2-2 TRBV28 TGTGCCATCTGGACCTACACCGGGGAGCTGTTTTTT CAIWTYTGELFF
TRBD1 NA TRBJ2-7 TRBV10-3 TGTGCCATCAGTGAGTCGGGACAGGGAACATCATACGAGCAGTACTTC CAISESGQGTSYEQYF
TRBD2 many TRBJ2-1 TRBV7-9 TGTGCCAGCAGCTTAGCTCGGACTAGCGGGGCGAACAATGAGCAGTTCTTC CASSLARTSGANNEQFF
TRBD2 many TRBJ2-1 TRBV20-1 TGCAGTGCTGGGGGACTACAGAATGAGCAGTTCTTC CSAGGLQNEQFF
TRBD2 many TRBJ2-1 TRBV20-1 TGCAGTGCTAGAAGGGCCGGGACTAGGAACCTCTACAATGAGCAGTTCTTC CSARRAGTRNLYNEQFF
NA many TRBJ2-1 TRBV29-1 TGCAGCGGAAGACAAAATGAGCAGTTCTTC CSGRQNEQFF
NA many TRBJ1-5 TRBV7-9 TGTGCCAGCAGCTCTGGGGAGCCCCAGCATTTT CASSSGEPQHF
NA many TRBJ2-1 TRBV11-2 TGTGCCAGCAGCTGGGCACTGGAGAGCGACAATGAGCAGTTCTTC CASSWALESDNEQFF
NA many TRBJ1-5 TRBV12-3/TRBV12-4 TGTGCCAGCAGTTGGACGGGGAATCAGCCCCAGCATTTT CASSWTGNQPQHF
TRBD1 many TRBJ1-4 TRBV14 TGTGCCAGCAGCCTCAGACAGGGATCGAGTGAAAAACTGTTTTTT CASSLRQGSSEKLFF
NA few TRBJ2-1 TRBV11-2 TGTGCCAGCAGCTCAACCTTCAATGAGCAGTTCTTC CASSSTFNEQFF
NA many TRBJ1-5 TRBV7-9 TGTGCCAGCAGCTCATACAATCAGCCCCAGCATTTT CASSSYNQPQHF
TRBD1 many TRBJ2-2 TRBV4-1 TGCGCCAGCAGCCAAGATGTAACAGGGGGGCTCACCGGGGAGCTGTTTTTT CASSQDVTGGLTGELFF
NA many TRBJ1-5 TRBV29-1 TGCAGCGTGGGCTCATCGGGTCAGCCCCAGCATTTT CSVGSSGQPQHF
NA many TRBJ2-7 TRBV13 TGTGCCAGCAGCCGTGAGTCCTCCTACGAGCAGTACTTC CASSRESSYEQYF